One and the same sample provided the 17 T cell receptor beta chains below, sequenced in a study of blood T cell repertoires in COVID-19. The assay was immunoSEQ multiplex PCR, and TCRdb's table has in-frame clones only and misses some. The profile shows fewer than 500,000 clones, roughly 90% of them singletons. The sequenced material came from PBMCs or T cells enriched from blood (not recorded which). These receptors were obtained from a woman aged 25 to 39 with acute COVID-19.

The chain couples TRBV9 to TRBJ1-2; D not resolved. Deletions cut 3 bases from V and 7 bases from J, with 10 bases between. The CDR3 spans 12 residues. Germline V gene data show CDR1 as SGDLS and CDR2 as YYNGEE. For the CDR3, the DNA is TGTGCCAGCAGCGGTACTTCGGGTGGCTACACCTTC. Encoded protein: CASSGTSGGYTF.

The chain is built from TRBV3-1 (or the pseudogene TRBV3-2) and TRBJ2-1, with a tentative D call TRBD2 (5 bases). This CDR3 is 18 amino acids long. CDR1 LGHDT and CDR2 YNNKEL come from the germline V gene (reference sequence). Trimming removed 1 base from V and 0 bases from J, with 16 bases in between. CDR3 nucleotide sequence: TGTGCCAGCAGCCAAGGTCTCCGGGCGGGCCCCTCCTACAATGAGCAGTTCTTC. Its translation: CASSQGLRAGPSYNEQFF.

This clone was seen only once. The chain joins TRBV27 to TRBJ1-2; 9 bases align to TRBD1. The length of the CDR3 is 19 residues. From germline, CDR1 is MNHEY and CDR2 SMNVEV (reference sequence). With 4 bases clipped from V and 4 bases from J, the junction kept 19 bases outside the gene matches. The CDR3 bases are TGTGCCAGCAGTTCGCTGCCCGGGACAGGGCGATCCTGGCGCTATGGCTACACCTTC. Translated: CASSSLPGTGRSWRYGYTF.

The rearrangement uses TRBV9 and TRBJ1-1; D is ambiguous. Trimming cost V 3 bases and J 8 bases, with 5 bases left between them. The CDR3 consists of 10 residues. Germline V lookup: CDR1 SGDLS, CDR2 YYNGEE. DNA of the CDR3: TGTGCCAGCAGCGGGCCAGAAGCTTTCTTT. Translated: CASSGPEAFF.

The V and J genes are TRBV24-1 and TRBJ1-5, with a tentative D call TRBD1 (5 bases). CDR3 length: 14 amino acids. V was shortened by 4 bases and J by 4 bases, with 10 bases between the two germline ends. Germline V gene lookup returns CDR1 KGHDR and CDR2 SFDVKD. In DNA form, the CDR3 reads TGTGCCACCAGTGACCGCGGGACTAATCAGCCCCAGCATTTT. Its translation: CATSDRGTNQPQHF.

The chain combines TRBV5-1 with TRBJ2-4; 7 bases line up with TRBD1. V lost 4 bases, J lost 9 bases, and 10 bases stayed unmatched. Germline V CDR1 and CDR2: SGHRS, YFSETQ. The CDR3 totals 14 residues. The DNA of the CDR3 is TGCGCCAGCAGCCCGGGACAGCTTCAGGGCATTCAGTACTTC. It translates to CASSPGQLQGIQYF.

This sequence joins TRBV6-4 and TRBJ1-6; no clear D gene. Between the trimmed V and J ends, which lost 3 bases and 7 bases, there was a span of 7 bases. The germline V gene has CDR1 MRHNA and CDR2 SNTAGT. The CDR3 runs 13 residues. As DNA, the CDR3 is TGTGCCAGCAGTGAACGTCGGAATTCACCCCTCCACTTT. It is translated as CASSERRNSPLHF.

V gene TRBV19 combines with J gene TRBJ1-1; D is unresolved. CDR1 is LNHDA and CDR2 is SQIVND in the germline V gene (reference sequence). Trimming took off 2 bases at V and 1 base at J, with 5 bases between the two ends. The CDR3 length is 13 residues. The CDR3 region is CASSITGNTEAFF. The CDR3, as DNA: TGTGCCAGTAGTATAACGGGGAACACTGAAGCTTTCTTT.

This chain connects TRBV6-6 to TRBJ2-7, with TRBD1 identical over 7 bases. This CDR3 has 17 residues. CDR1 is MNHNY and CDR2 is SVGAGI in the germline V gene (reference sequence). V lost 5 bases to trimming and J lost 1 base; unmatched junction nucleotides: 14. CDR3 residues: CASSPDPQGMKSYEQYF. CDR3 DNA: TGTGCCAGCAGTCCCGACCCACAGGGGATGAAGTCCTACGAGCAGTACTTC.

The chain couples TRBV3-1 (or the pseudogene TRBV3-2) to TRBJ2-7, with 9 bases matching TRBD1. Germline CDR1 is LGHDT and CDR2 is YNNKEL (reference sequence). The CDR3 runs 17 residues. The V gene end was trimmed by 1 base and the J gene end by 3 bases; junction bases not matched to a gene: 10. The CDR3 reads CASSQGIGGQGNYEQYF. The CDR3 DNA reads as TGTGCCAGCAGCCAAGGAATTGGGGGACAGGGCAACTACGAGCAGTACTTC.

The chain has TRBV3-1 (or the pseudogene TRBV3-2) and TRBJ1-4; 8 positions match TRBD1. This CDR3 has 14 residues. The V and J ends lost 5 bases and 4 bases, in that order; junction bases with no gene match: 3. From germline, CDR1 is LGHDT and CDR2 YNNKEL (reference sequence). CDR3 bases: TGTGCCAGCAGCGCACAGGGGGTTAATGAAAAACTGTTTTTT. It yields the protein CASSAQGVNEKLFF.

Only one count was recorded for this clone. The rearrangement uses TRBV18 and TRBJ1-3; D not certain. The length of the CDR3 is 15 residues. Between the trimmed V and J ends, which lost 0 bases and 2 bases, there was a span of 8 bases. Germline values: CDR1 KGHSH, CDR2 LQKENI. CDR3 DNA sequence: TGTGCCAGCTCACCACCTCTAGATACTGGAAACACCATATATTTT. The encoded protein is CASSPPLDTGNTIYF.

This rearrangement joins TRBV6-5 to TRBJ1-1; 8 positions agree with TRBD1. Germline assignment: CDR1 MNHEY and CDR2 SVGAGI. V was clipped by 5 bases and J by 6 bases; unmatched bases: 8. The CDR3 runs to 14 residues. CDR3 sequence reads: CASSLTGVVAEAFF. The CDR3 DNA follows: TGTGCCAGCAGTCTGACAGGGGTTGTCGCTGAAGCTTTCTTT.

This chain joins TRBV5-1 and TRBJ1-2; a possible D gene is TRBD1 (6 bases). The CDR3 is 13 amino acids. Germline CDR1 SGHRS, CDR2 YFSETQ. The germline V and J ends were trimmed by 4 bases and 3 bases, with 10 bases remaining between them. The CDR3 DNA sequence: TGCGCCAGCAGCCCGGACAGCTACTATGGCTACACCTTC. Its translation is CASSPDSYYGYTF.

DNA of the CDR3: TGTGCCAGTAGTATCGGGAGTATGTATCTCCGGCCCCAGCATTTT. Its protein product is CASSIGSMYLRPQHF. The chain has TRBV19 and TRBJ1-5, with D unresolved. Germline V gene sequence: CDR1 LNHDA, CDR2 SQIVND (reference sequence). V was trimmed by 3 bases and J by 9 bases, leaving 18 bases between them. This CDR3 is built from 15 residues.

Worth noting for this clone: The same CDR3 is also encoded by other DNA sequences in this sample. The J gene is TRBJ1-1, the V gene TRBV5-1; D is possibly TRBD1 (6 bases). This CDR3 is built from 14 residues. V was pared by 4 bases and J by 1 base, with 11 bases between. Germline V gene lookup returns CDR1 SGHRS and CDR2 YFSETQ. The DNA for the CDR3 is TGCGCCAGCAGCCTTCAGACAGGGAACACTGAAGCTTTCTTT. Its translation: CASSLQTGNTEAFF. The whole variable domain, filled in from reference TRBV5-1 and TRBJ1-1, reads KAGVTQTPRYLIKTRGQQVTLSCSPISGHRSVSWYQQTPGQGLQFLFEYFSETQRNKGNFPGRFSGRQFSNSRSEMNVSTLELGDSALYLCASSLQTGNTEAFFGQGTRLTVV.

The CDR3 here is CASSLGLGGWDEQYF. Written as DNA, the CDR3 is TGTGCCAGCAGCTTGGGGTTAGGGGGTTGGGACGAGCAGTACTTC. This chain joins TRBV5-6 and TRBJ2-7; TRBD1 might be the D (6 bases). Germline V CDR1 and CDR2: SGHDT, YYEEEE. There are 15 residues in the CDR3. Deletions cut 0 bases from V and 5 bases from J, with 15 bases between.